This entry features one TCR beta chain sequence. No cognate antigen has been identified for it. No base-level quality is on record; no much larger clone is a single base apart. The sample belongs to a study of blood T cell repertoires in COVID-19 (dated by TCRdb to about 2020). For the study in its entirety: The collaborator samples originated in the United States, Italy and Spain and spanned the acute and convalescent phases of COVID-19. Samples were obtained from the ongoing ImmuneRACE study (first 160 participants) and from approximately 1,200 subjects provided by 6 global collaborators. The material from the prospective study consisted of cDNA or gDNA derived from T cells, B-cell-depleted T cells, or PBMCs. The repertoires were released in a freely available public database intended as a resource for research on the immune response to SARS-CoV-2. Where available, HLA class I and class II types were obtained from metadata supplied by the sample provider rather than from assay-based typing. Sample metadata almost always included a de-identified subject ID, COVID-19 status, age in years and sex. Subjects who had been exposed to COVID-19, were actively infected with it, or had recovered from it provided the deeply sampled blood TCRbeta repertoires that made up the dataset. What the authors observed across the whole study: The quantity of clinical and demographic metadata differed by source and by participant and was supplied without curation.

Each collaborating institution followed its own protocols to collect whole blood in K2EDTA tubes. For TCRbeta analysis, collaborators shipped samples as frozen whole blood, isolated PBMCs, or DNA extracted from either of those sample types. TCRbeta CDR3 regions were amplified from genomic DNA by means of the immunoSEQ Assay, a bias-controlled multiplex PCR. The original pipeline was this. Nucleated cell counts per sample were estimated from amplification of reference gene primers within the assay. To quantify the absolute abundance of each unique TCRbeta CDR3 rearrangement, sequence reads were collapsed and filtered. Productive Simpson clonality was computed per sample as the square root of Simpson's diversity index over productive rearrangements. Drawn from immuneACCESS, this table holds only the in-frame rearrangements with V and J called that TCRdb kept. Clones are partly lost; checked studies trace under half to an unresolved V gene and leave the rest unexplained. That table supplies the V and J calls and clone size; D and trimming were determined from the DNA. The table for this sample lists 88,000 or so clones; roughly 85% of them were counted only once. The biggest ten clones account for 3.5% to 4.5% of the sample.

From the cysteine through the phenylalanine, the CDR3 covers 13 amino acids. The sequence is cut down to CDR3 DNA, 39 bases in frame from base 1. Trimming takes 2 bases from V and 3 bases from J, and the germline ends sit 5 bases apart. The germline V gene (reference sequence) yields WNHNN for CDR1 and SYGVQD for CDR2. This sequence originates from a man in his sixties with acute or convalescent COVID-19. Material for sequencing was peripheral blood. This sequence uses TRBV10-1 and TRBJ2-1; the D gene is unclear. The nucleotides are TGCGCCAGCAGTGAGCTTCTCTACAATGAGCAGTTCTTC. Translated, it gives CASSELLYNEQFF.